Below are 21 T cell receptor beta chains sequenced from a single sample in a study of blood T cells in healthy people across ages. PCR was performed a second time for about 6 to 11 cycles using a sample-barcoded 5' primer and a J-beta primer mix. TCRdb reanalysed the 5' RACE reads using MiXCR and keeps one entry per CDR3 protein. The repertoire holds about 680,000 distinct CDR3 sequences, with 49% as singletons. The specimen sequenced was blood. The receptors were gathered from a woman aged 55-75 years in good health.

A remark on this clonotype: Compared with germline, one end of the junction differs, possibly owing to a read error. This chain joins TRBV7-9 and TRBJ2-1; 14 bases agree with TRBD2. The CDR3 is made up of 17 amino acids. Germline CDR1 reads SEHNR; CDR2 reads FQNEAQ (reference sequence). Here the CDR3 DNA reads TGTGCCAGCAGCTTCACTTACCAGGGACTAGCGGGAGCTGAGCAGTTCTTT. Amino acid sequence: CASSFTYQGLAGAEQFF.

This clonotype was counted only a few times. V is TRBV5-1 and J is TRBJ2-5, with 7 bases identical to TRBD1. Germline V CDR1 and CDR2: SGHRS, YFSETQ. J gave up 3 bases and V 2 bases, and 4 bases lay outside the gene matches. CDR3 length: 14 amino acids. DNA of the CDR3: TGCGCCAGCAGCTTCGGACAGGTCGAAGAGACCCAGTACTTC. This sequence encodes CASSFGQVEETQYF.

The rearrangement joins TRBV29-1 to TRBJ2-7; unclear D gene. The DNA matches TRBJ2-5 better at its end, which makes the J call doubtful. CDR3 size: 12 residues. Germline V gene lookup returns CDR1 SQVTM and CDR2 ANQGSEA. For the CDR3, the DNA is TGCAGCGTTTCCGCGGAGCTGGAGACCCAGTACTTC. Translated: CSVSAELETQYF.

V gene TRBV7-2 combines with J gene TRBJ2-5, with 9 bases fitting TRBD2. J was trimmed by 8 bases and V by 1 base; bases with no gene match: 11. Germline V CDR1 and CDR2: SGHTA, FQGNSA. The CDR3 runs 16 residues. The CDR3 sequence: CASSLEASGTLGTQYF. In DNA, the CDR3 is TGTGCCAGCAGCTTAGAGGCTAGCGGGACCCTCGGAACCCAGTACTTC.

The chain is built from TRBV9 and TRBJ2-3; 11 bases fit TRBD2. Germline V gives CDR1 SGDLS, CDR2 YYNGEE. This CDR3 is 16 amino acids long. V was pared by 4 bases and J by 5 bases, with 9 bases of the junction left unmatched. The CDR3 protein is CASSLNSGRAVDTQYF. The DNA for the CDR3 is TGTGCCAGCAGCTTAAATAGCGGGAGGGCGGTAGATACGCAGTATTTT.

The chain recombines TRBV28 with TRBJ2-7; D gene ambiguous. There are 11 residues in the CDR3. CDR1 is MDHEN, CDR2 SYDVKM, per germline. The V gene lost 3 bases and the J gene lost 7 bases, with 7 bases spanning the gap. The CDR3 DNA is TGTGCCAGCAGTTTGATGAGGGAGCAGTACTTC. Translation: CASSLMREQYF.

The rearrangement links TRBV4-1 to TRBJ2-1; TRBD2 aligns across 10 bases. V lost 4 bases and J lost 7; bases outside the gene matches: 7. Germline values: CDR1 MGHRA, CDR2 YSYEKL. The CDR3 has 15 amino acids. The CDR3 coding sequence is TGCGCCAGCAGCCGGGGACGAGCGGGAGGGAATGAGCAGTTCTTC. Protein sequence: CASSRGRAGGNEQFF.

The chain combines TRBV19 with TRBJ2-1; TRBD1 aligns across 7 bases. V trimming: 0 bases; J trimming: 7 bases; junction bases outside the gene matches: 9. The CDR3 length is 16 residues. Germline values: CDR1 LNHDA, CDR2 SQIVND (reference sequence). CDR3 sequence: CASSIEGTGVGNEQFF. The CDR3 DNA follows: TGTGCCAGTAGTATAGAGGGAACAGGGGTAGGGAATGAGCAGTTCTTC.

J is TRBJ1-5 and V is TRBV12-3 or TRBV12-4; TRBD1 might be the D (5 bases). Trimming removed 2 bases at V and 3 bases at J, with 17 bases between. This CDR3 spans 17 amino acids. CDR3 protein: CASSLIAGMDHNQPQHF. In DNA form, the CDR3 reads TGTGCCAGCAGTTTAATTGCAGGGATGGATCACAATCAGCCCCAGCATTTT.

The rearrangement uses TRBV18 and TRBJ2-1; D uncertain. The CDR3 has 17 residues. V lost 0 bases, J lost 1 base, and 13 bases lay in between. The germline CDR1 and CDR2 sequences are KGHSH and LQKENI. The CDR3 coding sequence is TGTGCCAGCTCACCACCGTCGACTTTCCAATCCTACAATGAGCAGTTCTTC. Translation: CASSPPSTFQSYNEQFF.

The CDR3 spells CSAGGIVQNTEAFF. CDR3 sequence (DNA): TGCAGCGCAGGGGGCATAGTCCAGAACACTGAAGCTTTCTTT. The chain uses TRBV29-1 and TRBJ1-1, with 8 bases identical to TRBD1. The CDR3 covers 14 residues. Germline CDR1 is SQVTM and CDR2 is ANQGSEA. V shed 7 bases and J 1 base; nucleotides not matched to a gene: 8.

This clonotype occurred a few times. V and J are TRBV27 and TRBJ2-5; tentative D call: TRBD1 (6 bases). Looked up from germline, CDR1 is MNHEY and CDR2 is SMNVEV (reference sequence). CDR3 length equals 14 residues. V lost 6 bases and J 2 bases, leaving 13 bases between the germline ends. The CDR3 region is CASREPRGQETQYF. CDR3 coding DNA: TGTGCCAGCAGAGAACCGAGGGGGCAAGAGACCCAGTACTTC.

The chain has TRBV5-5 and TRBJ1-2; TRBD1 matches at 7 bases. The CDR3 consists of 14 residues. V trimming: 4 bases; J trimming: 4 bases; junction bases outside the gene matches: 7. Germline CDR1 reads SGHKS; CDR2 reads YYEKEE (reference sequence). CDR3 loop: CASSRNRDSYGYTF. The CDR3, as DNA: TGTGCCAGCAGCCGGAACCGGGACAGCTATGGCTACACCTTC.

This rearrangement joins TRBV18 to TRBJ1-1; D is ambiguous. The V gene's germline CDR1 is KGHSH and CDR2 LQKENI. The V gene lost 6 bases and the J gene lost 1 base, with 9 bases spanning the gap. This CDR3 spans 13 amino acids. The CDR3, as DNA: TGTGCCAGCTCGCCAAATGGGAACACTGAAGCTTTCTTT. Its protein product is CASSPNGNTEAFF.

This clonotype has a handful of counts. The rearrangement joins TRBV12-3 or TRBV12-4 to TRBJ1-2; no clear D. Between the trimmed V and J ends, which lost 7 bases and 5 bases, there was a span of 8 bases. CDR3 length: 11 amino acids. The CDR3 nucleotides read TGTGCCAGCACACAGATTTATGGCTACACCTTC. Protein sequence: CASTQIYGYTF.

This clonotype was recorded only once. The rearrangement uses TRBV29-1 and TRBJ2-5; D may match TRBD1 or TRBD2 (6 bases each). V lost 4 bases and J 11 bases, leaving 14 bases between the germline ends. CDR1 and CDR2 (germline): SQVTM, ANQGSEA. The length of the CDR3 is 11 residues. This chain's CDR3 is CSVGGAWGQYF. The CDR3 region has the DNA TGCAGCGTTGGGGGGGCGTGGGGGCAGTACTTC.

V gene TRBV12-3 or TRBV12-4 combines with J gene TRBJ2-7; D not resolved. Trimming stripped 2 bases from V and 9 bases from J, with 11 bases between. The CDR3 spans 12 residues. CDR3 sequence reads: CASSLLAWGQYF. For the CDR3, the DNA is TGTGCCAGCAGTTTATTGGCTTGGGGGCAGTACTTC.

The chain links TRBV10-3 to TRBJ2-1; D is perhaps TRBD2 (6 bases). The CDR3 totals 11 residues. V shed 7 bases and J shed 8 bases, with 9 bases lying between them. Germline V CDR1 and CDR2: ENHRY, SYGVKD. The CDR3 DNA reads as TGTGCCATCAAACTAGCCGATGAGCAGTTCTTC. Its protein product is CAIKLADEQFF.

The rearrangement joins TRBV6-6 to TRBJ2-1; 11 bases are shared with TRBD2. CDR1 is MNHNY and CDR2 is SVGAGI in the germline V gene (reference sequence). The CDR3 has 16 amino acids. Germline trimming cut 6 bases from V and 4 bases from J; bases unmatched to any gene: 8. In DNA form, the CDR3 reads TGTGCCAGCAGGGGGGGACTAGCGGCACATTACAATGAGCAGTTCTTC. It encodes CASRGGLAAHYNEQFF.

This chain connects TRBV7-8 to TRBJ2-7, with D perhaps matching TRBD1 or TRBD2 (5 bases each). The CDR3 extends over 16 amino acids. Germline assignment: CDR1 SGHVS and CDR2 FQNEAQ. Trimming left V 1 base short and J 3 bases short, with 16 bases between. DNA of the CDR3: TGTGCCAGCAGCTTAGTGGGGGAAATCGGTTTCTACGAGCAGTACTTC. Its protein product is CASSLVGEIGFYEQYF.

The chain joins TRBV4-3 to TRBJ2-2; TRBD1 is a possible D gene (5 bases). This CDR3 is 16 amino acids long. V lost 0 bases to trimming and J lost 7 bases, with 15 bases between them. In germline, CDR1 is LGHNA, CDR2 YSLEER. DNA for the CDR3: TGCGCCAGCAGCCAAGACTGGCAGGGCTGGCGCGGGGAGCTGTTTTTT. This gives the protein CASSQDWQGWRGELFF.